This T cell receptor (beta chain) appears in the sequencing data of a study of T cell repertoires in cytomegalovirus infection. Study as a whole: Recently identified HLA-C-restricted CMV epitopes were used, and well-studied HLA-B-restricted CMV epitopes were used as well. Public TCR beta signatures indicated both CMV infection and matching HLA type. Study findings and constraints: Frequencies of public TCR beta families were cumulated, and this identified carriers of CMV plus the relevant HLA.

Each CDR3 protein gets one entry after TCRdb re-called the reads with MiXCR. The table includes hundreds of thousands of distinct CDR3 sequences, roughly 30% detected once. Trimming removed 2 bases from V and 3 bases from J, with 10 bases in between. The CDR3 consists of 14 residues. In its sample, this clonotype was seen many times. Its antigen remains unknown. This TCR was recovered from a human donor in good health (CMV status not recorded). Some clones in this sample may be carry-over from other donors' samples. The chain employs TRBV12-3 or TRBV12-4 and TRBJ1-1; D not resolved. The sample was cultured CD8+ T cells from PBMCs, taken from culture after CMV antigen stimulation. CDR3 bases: TGTGCCAGCAGTTTATCAGGTTTGTACACTGAAGCTTTCTTT. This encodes CASSLSGLYTEAFF.